This is a list of T cell receptor beta chains from one sample in a study of control samples from healthy donors and cancer patients. Data came from immunoSEQ multiplex PCR; TCRdb stores just in-frame clones and leaves some out. The data contain 150,000 to 200,000 clones, 85% to 90% of them seen just once; the ten biggest clones take up roughly 1.7%. Source material: blood. The receptors were gathered from a man younger than 30 in good health. Each CDR3 is given with its conserved first and last residue. The D gene is left open where the match is weak. Only part of the rows carry a size: once, few, many, or a class if the clone is expanded.

CDR3aa | CDR3nt | d_gene | v_gene | abundance | j_gene
CASSPTSAVTQYF | TGTGCCAGCTCACCAACGTCGGCGGTTACGCAGTATTTT | - | TRBV18 | - | TRBJ2-3
CASSLVPYEQYF | TGTGCCAGCAGCTTGGTGCCGTACGAGCAGTACTTC | - | TRBV5-4 | - | TRBJ2-7
CASSLGPAGSTDTQYF | TGCGCCAGCAGCTTGGGGCCAGCGGGGTCCACAGATACGCAGTATTTT | TRBD2 | TRBV5-1 | - | TRBJ2-3
CASSKLVPGTGRAVGLGVGTQYF | TGTGCCAGCAGCAAATTGGTTCCTGGGACAGGCCGTGCGGTAGGTCTCGGGGTTGGGACCCAGTACTTC | - | TRBV21-1 | - | TRBJ2-5
CASSVGRSNQPQHF | TGTGCCAGCAGTGTGGGACGGAGCAATCAGCCCCAGCATTTT | - | TRBV2 | once | TRBJ1-5
CASSPEWNTEAFF | TGTGCCAGCAGCCCCGAGTGGAACACTGAAGCTTTCTTT | - | TRBV7-2 | - | TRBJ1-1
CASSSSQNRVSLEQYF | TGTGCCAGCAGTTCAAGTCAGAACAGGGTGAGTCTCGAGCAGTACTTC | - | TRBV6-2/TRBV6-3 | - | TRBJ2-7
CASSLFSGAGETQYF | TGCGCCAGCAGCTTGTTCTCGGGGGCGGGAGAGACCCAGTACTTC | - | TRBV5-1 | - | TRBJ2-5
CASKTGQGLGSPLHF | TGTGCCAGCAAGACGGGACAGGGGTTAGGTTCACCCCTCCACTTT | TRBD1 | TRBV2 | - | TRBJ1-6
CASSLAYNTNEQFF | TGTGCCAGCAGCTTAGCCTATAATACGAATGAGCAGTTCTTC | - | TRBV7-2 | - | TRBJ2-1
CSAGTGSGKTQYF | TGCAGCGCCGGGACAGGGTCTGGAAAGACCCAGTACTTC | TRBD1 | TRBV29-1 | - | TRBJ2-5
CASSLTSGGAGELFF | TGTGCCAGCAGCTTAACTAGCGGGGGCGCCGGGGAGCTGTTTTTT | TRBD2 | TRBV7-3 | - | TRBJ2-2
CASRNYISYNSPLHF | TGTGCCAGCAGGAATTACATCTCCTATAATTCACCCCTCCACTTT | - | TRBV28 | - | TRBJ1-6
CASSEVRRGRYEQYF | TGTGCCAGCAGTGAAGTACGTCGGGGGCGCTACGAGCAGTACTTC | - | TRBV6-1 | - | TRBJ2-7
CASSLRGAYQPQHF | TGTGCCAGCAGCTTGAGGGGGGCATACCAGCCCCAGCATTTT | - | TRBV5-6 | few | TRBJ1-5
CASKPGTVNTEAFF | TGCGCCAGTAAACCCGGGACAGTTAACACTGAAGCTTTCTTT | TRBD1 | TRBV5-1 | - | TRBJ1-1
CATSRDFGEKLFF | TGTGCCACTTCACGGGATTTCGGTGAAAAACTGTTTTTT | - | TRBV15 | - | TRBJ1-4
CASSQPRDRRGTKDYGYTF | TGTGCCAGCAGCCAACCCCGGGACAGGCGAGGGACCAAGGACTATGGCTACACCTTC | TRBD1 | TRBV3-1/TRBV3-2 | - | TRBJ1-2
CASSLEVREETQYF | TGTGCCAGCAGCTTAGAAGTCAGGGAAGAGACCCAGTACTTC | - | TRBV7-8 | - | TRBJ2-5
CASSSVTEAFF | TGTGCCAGCAGCTCCGTCACTGAAGCTTTCTTT | - | TRBV6-2/TRBV6-3 | - | TRBJ1-1
CASSSTQYEQYF | TGTGCCAGCAGCTCTACCCAGTACGAGCAGTACTTC | - | TRBV2 | - | TRBJ2-7
CASSSDRTTGYTF | TGTGCCAGCAGCTCAGACAGAACTACTGGCTACACCTTC | - | TRBV6-5 | - | TRBJ1-2
CASASNSNTEAFF | TGTGCCAGCGCTTCGAACAGCAACACTGAAGCTTTCTTT | - | TRBV19 | - | TRBJ1-1
CASSGATGRDQPQHF | TGTGCCAGCAGTGGGGCAACAGGGAGGGATCAGCCCCAGCATTTT | - | TRBV2 | many | TRBJ1-5
CASSLVSSNTDTQYF | TGTGCCAGCAGCTTAGTTTCCAGTAACACAGATACGCAGTATTTT | - | TRBV7-9 | - | TRBJ2-3
CSASLQETQYF | TGCAGCGCCAGCCTCCAAGAGACCCAGTACTTC | - | TRBV29-1 | - | TRBJ2-5
CASSDPPGSNTGELFF | TGTGCCAGCAGTGACCCTCCGGGGTCGAACACCGGGGAGCTGTTTTTT | - | TRBV6-2/TRBV6-3 | - | TRBJ2-2
CASSLRSRATQYF | TGTGCCAGCAGCCTTAGATCTAGAGCTACGCAGTATTTT | - | TRBV3-1/TRBV3-2 | - | TRBJ2-3
CATSDVLPGAEQYF | TGTGCCACCAGTGATGTCCTTCCCGGGGCCGAGCAGTACTTC | - | TRBV24-1 | - | TRBJ2-7
CASSLRTGYNEQFF | TGTGCCAGCAGCTTACGGACTGGCTACAATGAGCAGTTCTTC | - | TRBV5-4 | once | TRBJ2-1
CSVVPGASTDTQYF | TGCAGCGTTGTTCCAGGAGCTAGCACAGATACGCAGTATTTT | - | TRBV29-1 | - | TRBJ2-3
CASSQRLAGRTDTQYF | TGTGCCAGCAGCCAGCGACTAGCGGGCCGCACAGATACGCAGTATTTT | TRBD2 | TRBV3-1/TRBV3-2 | - | TRBJ2-3
CASRSFDYTF | TGTGCCAGCAGGTCTTTTGACTACACCTTC | - | TRBV2 | - | TRBJ1-2
CASSNSGASTDTQYF | TGTGCCAGCAGCAACAGCGGGGCCTCCACAGATACGCAGTATTTT | TRBD2 | TRBV9 | - | TRBJ2-3
CASSLGTSGGTDTQYF | TGCGCCAGCAGCCTTGGGACTAGCGGGGGCACAGATACGCAGTATTTT | TRBD2 | TRBV5-1 | - | TRBJ2-3
CASSPQLAGGPRGNEQFF | TGTGCCAGCTCACCACAACTAGCGGGGGGGCCCCGGGGCAATGAGCAGTTCTTC | TRBD2 | TRBV18 | - | TRBJ2-1
CASSADRRFYGYTF | TGTGCCAGCAGCGCGGACAGGCGATTCTATGGCTACACCTTC | TRBD1 | TRBV6-5 | - | TRBJ1-2
CASSVVAGSLTDTQYF | TGTGCCAGCAGCGTAGTGGCTGGGTCCCTCACAGATACGCAGTATTTT | - | TRBV9 | - | TRBJ2-3
CASSQPPGSRQYF | TGTGCCAGCAGCCAACCCCCGGGCTCTAGGCAGTATTTT | - | TRBV14 | - | TRBJ2-3
CSATTGGLQFF | TGCAGTGCTACTACAGGAGGACTCCAGTTCTTC | - | TRBV20-1 | - | TRBJ2-1
CASSPDSPRTYEQYF | TGTGCCAGCAGTCCAGACAGCCCGAGAACCTACGAGCAGTACTTC | - | TRBV28 | - | TRBJ2-7
CASRQGYNNSPLHF | TGTGCCAGCAGACAGGGCTATAATAATTCACCCCTCCACTTT | - | TRBV6-5 | - | TRBJ1-6
CAISDRVESPLHF | TGTGCCATCAGTGACAGGGTCGAGTCACCCCTCCACTTT | - | TRBV10-3 | - | TRBJ1-6